Below are 4 T cell receptor beta chains sequenced from a single sample in a study of blood T cell repertoires in COVID-19. The repertoire was sequenced with immunoSEQ multiplex PCR; TCRdb's copy has only in-frame clones and lacks some. The data contain over 100,000 clones, under 90% of them seen just once; the ten biggest clones take up 6.6%. Sequenced material: peripheral blood. The receptors originated from a woman aged 50 to 60 with acute or convalescent COVID-19.

The CDR3 region has the DNA TGTGCCAGCAGCGCAGGTGGTGGTACAGATACGCAGTATTTT. Protein sequence: CASSAGGGTDTQYF. The V call is TRBV7-8, the J call TRBJ2-3; D is ambiguous. The V gene lost 5 bases and the J gene lost 3 bases, with 12 bases spanning the gap. Germline CDR1 SGHVS, CDR2 FQNEAQ. This CDR3 region has 14 residues.

V and J are TRBV5-1 and TRBJ2-2, with D perhaps TRBD2 (5 bases). CDR1 is SGHRS and CDR2 is YFSETQ in the germline V gene. This CDR3 region has 14 residues. The V gene lost 4 bases and the J gene lost 1 base, with 8 bases spanning the gap. The CDR3 DNA is TGCGCCAGCAGCCGGACTGGGAACACCGGGGAGCTGTTTTTT. Protein: CASSRTGNTGELFF.

This clone was counted once. This chain connects TRBV19 to TRBJ1-2, with 8 positions matching TRBD1. The CDR3 has 14 residues. CDR1 is LNHDA and CDR2 is SQIVND in the germline V gene (reference sequence). J was trimmed by 4 bases and V by 6 bases; bases with no gene match: 7. CDR3 coding DNA: TGTGCCAGTAGATCCAGGGGGCCGGGCTATGGCTACACCTTC. It yields the protein CASRSRGPGYGYTF.

The gene calls are TRBV6-5 and TRBJ1-2, with TRBD1 as a possible D gene (6 bases). CDR3 size: 15 residues. Trimming removed 8 bases at V and 4 bases at J, with 20 bases between. Germline V lookup: CDR1 MNHEY, CDR2 SVGAGI. CDR3 DNA: TGTGCCAGCTCTATCGGGGGGGGCGAAGCCTATGGCTACACCTTC. Its protein product is CASSIGGGEAYGYTF.